Below, 9 T cell receptor beta chains from the same sample are listed, as sequenced in a study of T cells in Graves' hyperthyroidism and ophthalmopathy (dated by TCRdb to about 2019). Library construction relied on multiplex PCR. The sequencer listed for this sample is Illumina HiSeq 2000. The TCR beta CDR3 regions were amplified from RNA transcripts. For the first round of RT-PCR on the TCR CDR3, the HTBI primer set was used together with the Qiagen OneStep RT-PCR kit. TCRdb handled the public reads itself, with Q25 trimming in fastp and clone calling in MiXCR, and kept productive beta chains. CDR3 protein sequences are deduplicated, and each keeps its most common genes and DNA. In all, the sample holds roughly 500,000 distinct CDR3 sequences, and 46% of those were seen once. 35% to 50% of the sample lies in the top ten. Sequences were obtained from peripheral blood or thyroid tissue (not recorded which). Source of these receptors: an adult woman with Graves' disease, either hyperthyroidism or ophthalmopathy (not recorded which).

This clonotype appeared once. This rearrangement joins TRBV5-1 to TRBJ2-7; TRBD1 agrees at 12 bases. The CDR3 is made up of 13 amino acids. With V trimmed by 3 bases and J by 6 bases, 1 base remained unmatched. Germline V gene data show CDR1 as SGHRS and CDR2 as YFSETQ. Here the CDR3 reads CASSWDRGLEQYF. CDR3 bases: TGCGCCAGCAGCTGGGACAGGGGGCTCGAGCAGTACTTC.

This chain uses TRBV29-1 with TRBJ1-2, with no clear D. Between the trimmed V and J ends, which lost 0 bases and 0 bases, there was a span of 5 bases. Germline V lookup: CDR1 SQVTM, CDR2 ANQGSEA. CDR3 length: 13 residues. The CDR3 here is CSVEEWANYGYTF. In nucleotides, the CDR3 is TGCAGCGTTGAAGAATGGGCTAACTATGGCTACACCTTC.

The chain uses TRBV12-3 or TRBV12-4 and TRBJ2-2; 11 nucleotides agree with TRBD1. V shed 6 bases, J shed 7 bases, and the junction held 10 bases outside the gene matches. The CDR3 is made up of 16 amino acids. CDR3 DNA sequence: TGTGCCAGCAGAAGGGGACAGGGGGGATTAGGCGGGGAGCTGTTTTTT. It encodes CASRRGQGGLGGELFF.

The V call is TRBV10-3, the J call TRBJ2-2, with D maybe TRBD1 (6 bases). The CDR3 covers 15 residues. Germline CDR1 and CDR2: ENHRY and SYGVKD. V gave up 2 bases and J gave up 0 bases, with 7 bases separating them. The CDR3, as DNA: TGTGCCATCAGTGAGAACAGGGCGAACACCGGGGAGCTGTTTTTT. This codes for CAISENRANTGELFF.

On this clonotype: The junction does not match germline at one end; this may be a read error. The CDR3 loop is CASSVLRDRQETQYF. CDR3 in DNA: TGTGCCAGTAGCGTTCTCCGGGACAGACAAGAGACCCAGTACTTC. The rearrangement uses TRBV20-1 and TRBJ2-5; TRBD1 aligns across 7 bases. The CDR3 consists of 15 residues. Per the germline V gene, CDR1 is DFQATT and CDR2 is SNEGSKA (reference sequence).

Worth noting for this clonotype: Germline and junction disagree at one end, which may indicate a read error. The rearrangement joins TRBV4-1 to TRBJ1-2, with TRBD1 matching 7 bases. The CDR3 consists of 14 residues. Germline V gene data show CDR1 as MGHRA and CDR2 as YSYEKL. The CDR3 spells CASSQVLDRSGYTF. The CDR3 DNA reads TGTGCCAGCAGCCAAGTCTTGGACAGGTCCGGCTACACCTTC.

This clonotype was observed at least ten times. The DNA of the CDR3 is TGTGCCAGCAGCTTTATTCAGGGGGACTCCTATAATTCACCCCTCCACTTT. Its protein product is CASSFIQGDSYNSPLHF. The rearrangement links TRBV7-8 to TRBJ1-6; TRBD1 agrees at 7 bases. The V gene's germline CDR1 is SGHVS and CDR2 FQNEAQ. The J segment lost 0 bases and the V segment lost 3 bases, leaving 5 bases of the junction unmatched. This CDR3 is built from 17 residues.

This clonotype was counted ten times or more. V gene TRBV7-9 combines with J gene TRBJ2-7; a possible D gene is TRBD1 (6 bases). The CDR3 extends over 15 amino acids. V was shortened by 5 bases and J by 4 bases, with 18 bases between the two germline ends. The germline CDR1 and CDR2 sequences are SEHNR and FQNEAQ (reference sequence). The CDR3 nucleotides read TGTGCCAGCAGCCAAGAGGAGACAGGACCGTACGAGCAGTACTTC. It yields the protein CASSQEETGPYEQYF.

This sequence joins TRBV5-1 and TRBJ2-7; D is perhaps TRBD2 (5 bases). The V end lost 3 bases, the J end lost 6 bases, and 13 bases lay between the germline ends. The CDR3 loop spans 13 amino acids. Germline CDR1 and CDR2: SGHRS and YFSETQ. As DNA, the CDR3 is TGCGCCAGCAGCTCCGGCGGAGGACCCGAGCAGTACTTC. It specifies CASSSGGGPEQYF. Looking up the rest from reference TRBV5-1 and TRBJ2-7 gives the full variable domain: KAGVTQTPRYLIKTRGQQVTLSCSPISGHRSVSWYQQTPGQGLQFLFEYFSETQRNKGNFPGRFSGRQFSNSRSEMNVSTLELGDSALYLCASSSGGGPEQYFGPGTRLTVT.